The 11 T cell receptor beta chains reported below all come from one sample, sequenced in a study of blood T cell repertoires in COVID-19 (dated by TCRdb to 2018 to 2020). The receptor library was made with the immunoSEQ multiplex PCR assay. TCRdb took this table from immuneACCESS and kept in-frame rearrangements with V and J called. Such tables lack part of the clones; where checked against another copy, unresolved V genes explain under half of the gap, and the rest is unexplained. In this sample the table shows 150,000 or so clones, around 85% of which occur a single time. Of the sample, 25% to 35% falls within the top ten clones. Sequencing was carried out using peripheral blood. Receptors were obtained from an older woman with acute or convalescent COVID-19.

V usage is TRBV19 and J usage is TRBJ2-3, with TRBD2 matching 10 bases. The junction had 11 bases not matched to a gene; V was cut back by 3 bases and J by 8 bases. The CDR3 totals 16 residues. Germline assignment: CDR1 LNHDA and CDR2 SQIVND (reference sequence). CDR3 nucleotides: TGTGCCAGTAGTATTCTCGGGACTAGCGCTTCTCGTACGCAGTATTTT. Protein: CASSILGTSASRTQYF.

The chain uses TRBV28 and TRBJ2-7; 7 nucleotides align to TRBD1. The CDR3 totals 13 residues. J was trimmed by 3 bases and V by 6 bases; bases with no gene match: 5. Germline assignment: CDR1 MDHEN and CDR2 SYDVKM. The CDR3 reads CASSPDRVYEQYV. CDR3 DNA sequence: TGTGCCAGCAGCCCCGACAGGGTCTACGAGCAGTACGTC.

The chain has TRBV5-1 and TRBJ1-6, with 9 bases identical to TRBD1. Per the germline V gene, CDR1 is SGHRS and CDR2 is YFSETQ. The ends lost 0 bases at V and 9 bases at J; junction bases unmatched: 4. CDR3 length equals 15 residues. The CDR3 sequence: CASSLGTGVFSPLHF. Here the CDR3 DNA reads TGCGCCAGCAGCTTGGGGACAGGGGTGTTTTCACCCCTCCACTTT.

The genes are TRBV7-3 and TRBJ2-2, with D perhaps TRBD1 (6 bases). Germline V CDR1 and CDR2: SGHTA, FQGTGA. Trimming removed 6 bases from V and 0 bases from J, with 11 bases in between. The CDR3 is 15 residues long. CDR3 region: CASSRQAANTGELFF. The CDR3 DNA is TGTGCCAGCAGTCGACAGGCGGCGAACACCGGGGAGCTGTTTTTT.

This clone was detected once. The chain links TRBV7-8 to TRBJ2-7; D unclear. The V gene's germline CDR1 is SGHVS and CDR2 FQNEAQ. The CDR3 loop spans 14 amino acids. Deletions cut 1 base from V and 3 bases from J, with 10 bases between. The CDR3 here is CASSLGEFLYEQYF. CDR3 DNA: TGTGCCAGCAGCTTAGGAGAGTTCCTCTACGAGCAGTACTTC.

V gene TRBV10-2 combines with J gene TRBJ2-7; 13 bases line up with TRBD2. Germline CDR1 and CDR2: WSHSY and SAAADI. The CDR3 is 14 amino acids. V shed 6 bases, J shed 9 bases, and the junction held 8 bases outside the gene matches. CDR3 coding DNA: TGCGCCAGCAGGACTAGCGGGGGGCCTCTTCCGCAGTACTTC. This encodes CASRTSGGPLPQYF.

This chain joins TRBV7-9 and TRBJ1-2; D unclear. Per the germline V gene, CDR1 is SEHNR and CDR2 is FQNEAQ (reference sequence). There are 14 residues in the CDR3. V lost 2 bases and J 2 bases, leaving 9 bases between the germline ends. The DNA of the CDR3 is TGTGCCAGCAGCTTAACCCCGGGGAACTATGGCTACACCTTC. This encodes CASSLTPGNYGYTF.

V usage is TRBV7-2 and J usage is TRBJ1-5, with a tentative D call TRBD1 (5 bases). The germline CDR1 and CDR2 sequences are SGHTA and FQGNSA. V lost 5 bases, J lost 4 bases, and 15 bases lay in between. This CDR3 contains 15 residues. The CDR3 sequence is CASSVQGTGNQPQHF. DNA for the CDR3: TGTGCCAGCAGCGTCCAGGGCACCGGGAATCAGCCCCAGCATTTT.

The rearrangement joins TRBV2 to TRBJ2-7, with no clear D. Germline V lookup: CDR1 SNHLY, CDR2 FYNNEI. The CDR3 spans 11 residues. The V gene lost 5 bases and the J gene lost 3 bases, with 5 bases spanning the gap. The CDR3 is CASSNNYEQYF. CDR3 in DNA: TGTGCCAGCAGTAACAACTACGAGCAGTACTTC.

The genes are TRBV7-9 and TRBJ2-1; TRBD1 agrees at 9 bases. Germline assignment: CDR1 SEHNR and CDR2 FQNEAQ (reference sequence). The V gene end was trimmed by 5 bases and the J gene end by 8 bases; junction bases not matched to a gene: 7. The CDR3 sequence is 14 residues long. The CDR3, as DNA: TGTGCCAGCAGCGGCGGACAGGGGTTCGATGAGCAGTTCTTC. Encoded protein: CASSGGQGFDEQFF.

The V and J genes are TRBV3-1 (or the pseudogene TRBV3-2) and TRBJ2-1; TRBD2 matches at 10 bases. The CDR3 extends over 16 amino acids. The ends lost 1 base at V and 4 bases at J; junction bases unmatched: 4. Germline CDR1 is LGHDT and CDR2 is YNNKEL (reference sequence). The CDR3 sequence is CASSQVPSGGYNEQFF. The DNA of the CDR3 is TGTGCCAGCAGCCAAGTCCCTAGCGGGGGATACAATGAGCAGTTCTTC.